This T cell receptor beta chain was identified in a study of blood T cell repertoires in COVID-19. Study-wide background: Whether acute or convalescent, the COVID-19 samples came from the United States, Italy and Spain.

Unmatched junction bases numbered 4, after V lost 0 bases and J lost 4 bases. This CDR3 comprises 15 residues. Germline lookup yields CDR1 SGHRS and CDR2 YFSETQ. In the authors' methods: From reference gene primer amplification, estimates of nucleated cell counts were derived. Clones were read by immunoSEQ multiplex PCR, and TCRdb kept only the in-frame ones, dropping some. V and J calls and clone size follow that table, whereas D and trimming were derived from the DNA. The table lists more than 150,000 clones, approximately 86% of them singletons. This chain uses TRBV5-1 with TRBJ2-1; 7 nucleotides match TRBD2. The source of this sequence is a man aged 18 to 35 with acute or convalescent COVID-19. The sample taken for sequencing was peripheral blood. The CDR3: CASSLGGGVYNEQFF. The CDR3 DNA is TGCGCCAGCAGCTTGGGTGGGGGGGTTTACAATGAGCAGTTCTTC.